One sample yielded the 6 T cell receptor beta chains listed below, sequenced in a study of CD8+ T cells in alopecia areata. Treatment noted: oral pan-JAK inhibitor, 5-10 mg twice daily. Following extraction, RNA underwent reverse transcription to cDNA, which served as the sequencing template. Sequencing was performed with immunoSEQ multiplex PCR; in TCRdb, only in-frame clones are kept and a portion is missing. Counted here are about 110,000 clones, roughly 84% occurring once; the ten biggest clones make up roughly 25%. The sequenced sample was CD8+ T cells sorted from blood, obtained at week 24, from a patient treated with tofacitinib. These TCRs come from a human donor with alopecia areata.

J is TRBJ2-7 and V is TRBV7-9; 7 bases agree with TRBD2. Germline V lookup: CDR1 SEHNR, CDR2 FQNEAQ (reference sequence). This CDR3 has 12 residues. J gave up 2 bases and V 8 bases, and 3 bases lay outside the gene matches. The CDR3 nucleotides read TGTGCCAGCGCGGGGGATACCTACGAGCAGTACTTC. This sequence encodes CASAGDTYEQYF.

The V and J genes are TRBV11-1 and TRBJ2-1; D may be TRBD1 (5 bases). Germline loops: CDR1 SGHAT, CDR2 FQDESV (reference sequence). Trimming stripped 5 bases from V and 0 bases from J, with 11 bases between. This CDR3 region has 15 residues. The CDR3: CASSMDTRSYNEQFF. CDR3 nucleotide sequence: TGTGCCAGCAGCATGGACACTCGCTCCTACAATGAGCAGTTCTTC.

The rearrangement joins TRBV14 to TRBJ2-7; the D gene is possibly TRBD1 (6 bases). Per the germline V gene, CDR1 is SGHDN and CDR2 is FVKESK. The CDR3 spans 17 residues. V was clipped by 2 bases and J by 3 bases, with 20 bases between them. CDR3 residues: CASSQPRGRNKYYEQYF. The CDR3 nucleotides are TGTGCCAGCAGCCAACCCAGGGGCCGCAACAAGTACTACGAGCAGTACTTC.

The CDR3 sequence: CASSPTGGRDTQYF. DNA of the CDR3: TGTGCCAGCAGCCCCACAGGGGGAAGAGATACGCAGTATTTT. V usage is TRBV7-6 and J usage is TRBJ2-3; 8 bases align to TRBD1. The CDR3 sequence is 14 residues long. Germline lookup yields CDR1 SGHVS and CDR2 FNYEAQ. The trim removed 5 bases at V and 5 bases at J, leaving 6 bases unmatched.

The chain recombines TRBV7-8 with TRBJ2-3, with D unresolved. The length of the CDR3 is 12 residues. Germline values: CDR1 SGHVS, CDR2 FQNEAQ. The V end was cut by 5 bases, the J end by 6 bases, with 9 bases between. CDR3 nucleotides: TGTGCCAGCAGCCTAACGCGGGATACGCAGTATTTT. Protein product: CASSLTRDTQYF.

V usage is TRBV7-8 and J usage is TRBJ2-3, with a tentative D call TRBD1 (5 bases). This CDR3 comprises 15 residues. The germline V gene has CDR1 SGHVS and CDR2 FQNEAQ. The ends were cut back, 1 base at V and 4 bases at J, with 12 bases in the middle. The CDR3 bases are TGTGCCAGCAGCTTAGGCGTCAGGGCGGCAGATACGCAGTATTTT. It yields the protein CASSLGVRAADTQYF.